The TCR beta chain described here comes from a study of human T cells and chemical hapten exposure. Time point given: healthy volunteer bleed at 2 weeks. The authors extracted total RNA from unfractionated whole blood. Germline V gene sequence: CDR1 MNHEY, CDR2 SMNVEV (reference sequence). V was clipped by 1 base and J by 4 bases; unmatched bases: 7. The CDR3 is 17 residues long. As processed by the authors: Samples held a median of around 100,000 TCRs, range about 23,224–690,600. TCRdb reanalysed the RACE reads using MiXCR and keeps one entry per CDR3 protein. The V and J calls and clone size come from TCRdb's table, not from the authors' own analysis. The sample lists 130,000 or so distinct CDR3 sequences; about 9% were seen once. This clonotype was counted between two and nine times.

Material for sequencing was whole blood. This sequence joins TRBV27 and TRBJ2-2, with TRBD2 matching over 9 bases. The TCR was taken from a male donor in good health. Some clones in this sample may be carry-over from other donors' samples. The CDR3 coding sequence is TGTGCCAGCAGTTTATGGTCTAGCGGGGAGGTCACCGGGGAGCTGTTTTTT. Protein: CASSLWSSGEVTGELFF.